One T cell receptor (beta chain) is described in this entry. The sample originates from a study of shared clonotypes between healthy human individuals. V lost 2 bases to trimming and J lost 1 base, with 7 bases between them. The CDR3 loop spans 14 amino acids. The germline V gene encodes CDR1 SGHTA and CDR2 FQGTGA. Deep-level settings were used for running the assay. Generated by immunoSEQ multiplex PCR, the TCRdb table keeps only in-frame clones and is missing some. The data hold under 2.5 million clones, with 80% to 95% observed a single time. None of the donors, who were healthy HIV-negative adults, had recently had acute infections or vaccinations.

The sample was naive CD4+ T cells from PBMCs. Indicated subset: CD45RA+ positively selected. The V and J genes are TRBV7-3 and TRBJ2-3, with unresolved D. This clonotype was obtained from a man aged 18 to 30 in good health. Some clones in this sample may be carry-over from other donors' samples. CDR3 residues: CASSLLLGTDTQYF. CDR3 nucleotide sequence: TGTGCCAGCAGCTTACTTCTCGGCACAGATACGCAGTATTTT.